A selection of T cell receptor beta chains follows, all from one sample in a study of T cells after yellow fever vaccination. Via MiXCR, TCRdb re-called the 5' RACE reads, giving one row per CDR3 protein. In the table there are hundreds of thousands of distinct CDR3 sequences, around 8.1% of which are singletons. Here the sequenced sample was PBMCs, taken about 41 days after the first yellow fever vaccination. The receptors originated from a man between 18 and 35 years old who received the YFV17D yellow fever vaccine. Both conserved end residues are part of each CDR3. The order of the fields is clone size, J gene, V gene, D gene, CDR3 DNA, CDR3 protein. D genes are given only for firm matches. The size field is filled for only some rows; it gives once, few, many or a size class.

few | TRBJ2-3 | TRBV6-2/TRBV6-3 | TRBD2 | TGTGCCAGCAGGGGAAAAGCGGGGGGCCTTAGCACAGATACGCAGTATTTT | CASRGKAGGLSTDTQYF
. | TRBJ1-5 | TRBV12-3/TRBV12-4 | TRBD1 | TGTGCCAGCAGTGGGGACAGAAGACAGCCCCAGCATTTT | CASSGDRRQPQHF
many | TRBJ1-5 | TRBV10-3 | . | TGTGCCATCAGTGAGTATCAGTTAGGAGGAAGCAATCAGCCCCAGCATTTT | CAISEYQLGGSNQPQHF
many | TRBJ2-3 | TRBV5-6 | TRBD2 | TGTGCCAGCAGCCCTAGCGGGGGGCGGGACACAGATACGCAGTATTTT | CASSPSGGRDTDTQYF
few | TRBJ1-2 | TRBV7-2 | . | TGTGCCAGCAGCTTAGCCGTCTCGCCCTATGGCTACACCTTC | CASSLAVSPYGYTF
few | TRBJ1-4 | TRBV4-3 | . | TGCGCCAGCAGCAGTACAGCCTCAGAGGGGGAAAAACTGTTTTTT | CASSSTASEGEKLFF
many | TRBJ2-5 | TRBV29-1 | TRBD1 | TGCAGCGTAACAGGGGTCGAGGAGACCCAGTACTTC | CSVTGVEETQYF
many | TRBJ2-1 | TRBV4-3 | TRBD2 | TGCGCCAGCAGCCAAGGGGTAGCGGGGGGGTACAATGAGCAGTTCTTC | CASSQGVAGGYNEQFF
few | TRBJ2-7 | TRBV20-1 | . | TGCAGTGCTAGTACGGAGTGGTACGAGCAGTACTTC | CSASTEWYEQYF
. | TRBJ1-1 | TRBV5-1 | . | TGCGCCAGCAGCTCGACGGATCTGGAAGCTTTCTTT | CASSSTDLEAFF
. | TRBJ2-5 | TRBV5-4 | . | TGTGCCAGCAGCTCGACGGACACACCCGAGACCCAGTACTTC | CASSSTDTPETQYF
. | TRBJ2-1 | TRBV11-2 | . | TGTGCCAGCAGCTTAGAGTCCGACGGAAGGGGGTTAGTGAATGAGCAGTTCTTC | CASSLESDGRGLVNEQFF
many | TRBJ1-5 | TRBV7-3 | . | TGTGCCAGCAGCCTGGGGGGAGATCAGCCCCAGCATTTT | CASSLGGDQPQHF
few | TRBJ2-7 | TRBV5-5 | . | TGTGCCAGCAGCAAGGGGGGGACAGCTGGTCCCTACGAGCAGTACTTC | CASSKGGTAGPYEQYF
. | TRBJ2-6 | TRBV18 | . | TGTGCCAGCTCACCAACAGGAGGGGCAGGTGGGGCCAACGTCCTGACTTTC | CASSPTGGAGGANVLTF
few | TRBJ1-2 | TRBV3-1 | . | TGTGCCAGCAGGGGGGAGACGGCATCCTATGGCTACACCTTC | CASRGETASYGYTF
many | TRBJ1-2 | TRBV20-1 | . | TGCAGTGCTAGTATACGGCCGAACTATGGCTACACCTTC | CSASIRPNYGYTF
few | TRBJ2-7 | TRBV4-1 | . | TGCGCCAGCAGCCAACCAGGGCAGTCCTACGAGCAGTACTTC | CASSQPGQSYEQYF
. | TRBJ1-6 | TRBV27 | TRBD1 | TGTGCCAGCATGACCGGGACAGGGTCCTATAATTCACCCCTCCACTTT | CASMTGTGSYNSPLHF
. | TRBJ1-1 | TRBV5-1 | . | TGCGCCAGCAGCATCAACCCCGGGACGGTGAACATTGAAGCTTTCTTT | CASSINPGTVNIEAFF
few | TRBJ2-5 | TRBV7-2 | . | TGTGCCAGCAGCTTAGTTAAACAAGAGACCCAGTACTTC | CASSLVKQETQYF